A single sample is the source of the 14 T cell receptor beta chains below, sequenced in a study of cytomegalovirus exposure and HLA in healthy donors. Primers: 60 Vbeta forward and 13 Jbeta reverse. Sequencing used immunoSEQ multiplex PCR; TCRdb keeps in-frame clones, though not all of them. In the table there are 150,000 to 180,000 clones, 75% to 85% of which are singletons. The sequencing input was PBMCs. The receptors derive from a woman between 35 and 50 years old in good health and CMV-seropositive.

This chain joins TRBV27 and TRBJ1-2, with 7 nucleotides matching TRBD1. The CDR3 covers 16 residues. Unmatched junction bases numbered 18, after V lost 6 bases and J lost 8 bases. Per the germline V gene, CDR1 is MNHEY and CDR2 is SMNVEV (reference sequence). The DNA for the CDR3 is TGTGCCAGCAGCCCCACCCTGACACAGGGGCGCAGGGGCTACACCTTC. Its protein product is CASSPTLTQGRRGYTF.

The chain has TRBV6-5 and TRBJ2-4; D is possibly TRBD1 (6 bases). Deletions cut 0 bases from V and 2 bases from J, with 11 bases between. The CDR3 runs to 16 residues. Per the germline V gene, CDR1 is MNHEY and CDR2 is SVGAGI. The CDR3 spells CASSYSVWDTKNIQYF. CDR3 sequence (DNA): TGTGCCAGCAGTTACTCTGTCTGGGACACCAAAAACATTCAGTACTTC.

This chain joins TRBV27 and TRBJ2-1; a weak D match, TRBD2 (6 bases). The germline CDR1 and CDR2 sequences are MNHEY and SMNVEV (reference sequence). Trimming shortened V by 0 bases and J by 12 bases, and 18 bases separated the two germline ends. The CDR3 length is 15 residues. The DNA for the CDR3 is TGTGCCAGCAGTTTATCCACTCCCCTCGCTAGCGCGCAGTTCTTC. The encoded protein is CASSLSTPLASAQFF.

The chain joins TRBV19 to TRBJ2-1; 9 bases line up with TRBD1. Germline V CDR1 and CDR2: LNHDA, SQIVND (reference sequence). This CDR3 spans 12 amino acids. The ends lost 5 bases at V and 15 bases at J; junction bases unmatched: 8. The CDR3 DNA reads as TGTGCCAGTAGTCCCGCCGGGACAGGGCTGTTCTTC. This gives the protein CASSPAGTGLFF.

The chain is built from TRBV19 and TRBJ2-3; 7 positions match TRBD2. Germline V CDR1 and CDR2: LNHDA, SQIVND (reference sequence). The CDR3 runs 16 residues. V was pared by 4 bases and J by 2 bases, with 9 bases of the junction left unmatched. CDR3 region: CASSKDSGYITDTQYF. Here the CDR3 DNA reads TGTGCCAGTAGTAAGGATAGCGGGTACATCACAGATACGCAGTATTTT.

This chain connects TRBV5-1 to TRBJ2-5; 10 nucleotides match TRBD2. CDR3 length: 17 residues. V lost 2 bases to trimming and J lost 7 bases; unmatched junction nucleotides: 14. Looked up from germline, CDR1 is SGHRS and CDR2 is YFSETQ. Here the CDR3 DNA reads TGCGCCAGCAGCTTTGAGCGGGAGGGCCCCTTAATGCGGACCCAGTACTTC. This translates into CASSFEREGPLMRTQYF.

The CDR3 is CASSELPGGSEQFF. DNA of the CDR3: TGTGCCAGCAGTGAACTTCCGGGGGGGTCTGAGCAGTTCTTC. This rearrangement joins TRBV2 to TRBJ2-1; 8 nucleotides agree with TRBD2. Germline loops: CDR1 SNHLY, CDR2 FYNNEI. Trimming took 2 bases from V and 9 from J; bases not matched to a gene: 6. The CDR3 runs to 14 residues.

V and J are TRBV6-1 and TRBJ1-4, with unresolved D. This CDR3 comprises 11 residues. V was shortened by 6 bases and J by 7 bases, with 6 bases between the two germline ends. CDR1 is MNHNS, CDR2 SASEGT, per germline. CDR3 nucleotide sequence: TGTGCCAGCAGGGCGGGTGAAAAACTGTTTTTT. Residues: CASRAGEKLFF.

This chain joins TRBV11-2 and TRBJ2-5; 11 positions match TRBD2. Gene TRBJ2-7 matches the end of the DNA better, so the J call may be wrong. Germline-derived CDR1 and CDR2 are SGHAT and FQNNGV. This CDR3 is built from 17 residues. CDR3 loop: CASSLYWASGRKYEQYF. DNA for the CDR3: TGTGCCAGCAGCTTATACTGGGCTAGCGGGAGGAAATACGAGCAGTACTTC.

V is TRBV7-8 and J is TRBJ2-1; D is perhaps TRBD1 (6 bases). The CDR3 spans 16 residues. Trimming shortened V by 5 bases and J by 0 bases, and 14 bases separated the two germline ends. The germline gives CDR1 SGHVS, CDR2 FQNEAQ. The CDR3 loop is CASSPGAASSYNEQFF. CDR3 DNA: TGTGCCAGCAGCCCAGGGGCGGCAAGCTCCTACAATGAGCAGTTCTTC.

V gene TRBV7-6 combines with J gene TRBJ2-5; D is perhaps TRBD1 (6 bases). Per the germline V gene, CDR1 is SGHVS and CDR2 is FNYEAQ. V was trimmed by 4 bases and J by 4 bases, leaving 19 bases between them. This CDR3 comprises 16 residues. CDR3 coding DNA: TGTGCCAGCAGCTCCACCCGGACAGTGGCGGGAGAGACCCAGTACTTC. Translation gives CASSSTRTVAGETQYF. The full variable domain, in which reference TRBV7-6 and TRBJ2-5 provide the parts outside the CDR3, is GAGVSQSPRYKVTKRGQDVALRCDPISGHVSLYWYRQALGQGPEFLTYFNYEAQQDKSGLPNDRFSAERPEGSISTLTIQRTEQRDSAMYRCASSSTRTVAGETQYFGPGTRLLVL.

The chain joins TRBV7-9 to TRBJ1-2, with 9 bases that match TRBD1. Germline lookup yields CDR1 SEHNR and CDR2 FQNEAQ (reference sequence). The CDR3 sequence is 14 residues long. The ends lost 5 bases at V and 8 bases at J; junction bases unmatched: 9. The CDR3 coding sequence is TGTGCCAGCAGCCTACGGACAGGGGAGGAGGGCTACACCTTC. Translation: CASSLRTGEEGYTF. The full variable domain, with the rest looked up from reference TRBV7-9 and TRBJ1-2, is DTGVSQNPRHKITKRGQNVTFRCDPISEHNRLYWYRQTLGQGPEFLTYFQNEAQLEKSRLLSDRFSAERPKGSFSTLEIQRTEQGDSAMYLCASSLRTGEEGYTFGSGTRLTVV.

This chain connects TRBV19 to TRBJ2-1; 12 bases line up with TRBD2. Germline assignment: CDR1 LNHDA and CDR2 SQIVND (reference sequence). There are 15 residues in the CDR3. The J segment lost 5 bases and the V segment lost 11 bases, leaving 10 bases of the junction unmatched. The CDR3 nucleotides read TGTGCCGTCAAGACTAGCGGGAGAAAAAACAATGAGCAGTTCTTC. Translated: CAVKTSGRKNNEQFF.

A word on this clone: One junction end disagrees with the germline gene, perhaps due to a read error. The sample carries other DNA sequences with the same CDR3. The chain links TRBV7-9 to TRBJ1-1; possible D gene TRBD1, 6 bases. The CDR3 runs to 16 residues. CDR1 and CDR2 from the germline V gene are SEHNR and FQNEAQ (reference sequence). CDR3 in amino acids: CASSPGFGGAFPEAFF. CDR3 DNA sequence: TGTGCCAGCAGCCCCGGTTTCGGGGGGGCGTTCCCTGAAGCCTTCTTT.